This T cell receptor beta chain was identified during a study of CD8+ T cells in alopecia areata. The sample's treatment: oral pan-JAK inhibitor, 5-10 mg twice daily. The CDR3 contains 20 residues. V dropped 5 bases and J dropped 6; count of bases not matched to a gene: 23. The germline CDR1 and CDR2 sequences are LNHNV and YYDKDF (reference sequence). Reverse transcription of extracted RNA yielded cDNA, which provided the sequencing template. Assay used: immunoSEQ multiplex PCR; TCRdb lists only in-frame clones, some missing. The sample has about 220,000 clones; roughly 56% are singletons. Source: CD4+ T cells sorted from blood, taken at week 4, from a patient treated with tofacitinib. This TCR was sampled from a human donor with alopecia areata. The V gene is TRBV15, the J gene TRBJ2-3, with TRBD2 identical over 10 bases. The CDR3 reads CATSRDLGGAGGNQMDTQYF. Here the CDR3 DNA reads TGTGCCACCAGCCGGGACCTCGGAGGAGCGGGGGGGAATCAAATGGATACGCAGTATTTT.